This T cell receptor beta chain was observed in a study of T cells in Graves' hyperthyroidism and ophthalmopathy. Study-wide findings and caveats: Expanded thyroid clonotypes (above 0.001) were mostly also found in blood.

The CDR3 length is 16 residues. Germline CDR1 and CDR2: SGHDN and FVKESK. The V end lost 1 base, the J end lost 0 bases, and 7 bases lay between the germline ends. The source material, RNA transcripts, was used to amplify TCR beta CDR3 regions. The HTBI primer set served for first-round RT-PCR of the TCR CDR3. TCRdb fed the multiplex PCR reads into MiXCR, producing one record per CDR3 protein. The repertoire includes some 600,000 distinct CDR3 sequences, approximately 15% of them detected once, and roughly 5.7% sits in the top ten. In regard to this clonotype: Its antigen is not identified.

This TCR derives from a woman aged 30 to 39 with Graves' hyperthyroidism that later progressed to Graves' ophthalmopathy. The specimen was blood. The chain links TRBV14 to TRBJ2-6; D is uncertain. In DNA, the CDR3 is TGTGCCAGCAGCCAAGGGAAGCGCTCTGGGGCCAACGTCCTGACTTTC. It yields the protein CASSQGKRSGANVLTF.